The entry below describes one TCR beta chain. TCRdb's copy holds only in-frame clones and misses some; the assay was immunoSEQ multiplex PCR. The data contain roughly 180,000 clones, approximately 84% of them singletons. The data are from a study of blood T cell repertoires in COVID-19. CDR1 is LGHDT, CDR2 YNNKEL, per germline (reference sequence). With V trimmed by 1 base and J by 4 bases, 9 bases remained unmatched. This CDR3 region has 17 residues. The TCR was taken from a man aged 35 to 55 who had recovered from COVID-19. The chain employs TRBV3-1 (or the pseudogene TRBV3-2) and TRBJ1-4; 7 bases are shared with TRBD1. Sample: peripheral blood. This CDR3 reads CASSQGVTGLGNEKLFF. The DNA of the CDR3 is TGTGCCAGCAGCCAAGGGGTGACAGGGCTGGGTAATGAAAAACTGTTTTTT.